This entry features one T cell receptor (beta chain) sequence. Its specificity is unknown. Sequencing was performed with immunoSEQ multiplex PCR; in TCRdb, only in-frame clones are kept and a portion is missing. The profile shows some 29,000 clones, 85% to 90% of them singletons. The data were obtained in a study of T cells in tuberculosis. Study-wide results and caveats: Active tuberculosis cases were adults; controls were adolescents. Smaller distances to GMM-specific TCRs suggested their expansion in active tuberculosis.

V was clipped by 2 bases and J by 5 bases, with 5 bases between them. Per germline, CDR1 KGHSH and CDR2 LQKENI. This CDR3 has 12 residues. This TCR was sampled from a donor between 10 and 35 years old with latent tuberculosis or without tuberculosis infection. The genes are TRBV18 and TRBJ2-3, with TRBD1 as a possible D gene (5 bases). What was sequenced was PBMCs. The DNA for the CDR3 is TGTGCCAGCTCACCAAGGGGAGATACGCAGTATTTT. Amino acid sequence: CASSPRGDTQYF.